The next 23 T cell receptor beta chains were all read from a single sample in a study of cytomegalovirus exposure and HLA in healthy donors. 60 Vbeta and 13 Jbeta primers were used in PCR. Sequencing used immunoSEQ multiplex PCR; TCRdb keeps in-frame clones, though not all of them. The table lists some 200,000 clones, 75% to 85% of them singletons. The specimen was PBMCs. The receptor set was obtained from a male donor in good health and CMV-seropositive.

This rearrangement joins TRBV7-9 to TRBJ2-7; a weak D match, TRBD1 (6 bases). The CDR3 is 14 amino acids. Germline V gene sequence: CDR1 SEHNR, CDR2 FQNEAQ (reference sequence). The germline V and J ends were trimmed by 5 bases and 3 bases, with 14 bases remaining between them. CDR3 protein: CASSPGHALYEQYF. CDR3 DNA sequence: TGTGCCAGCAGCCCGGGACACGCTCTCTACGAGCAGTACTTC.

V usage is TRBV2 and J usage is TRBJ1-5; D gene unclear. The CDR3 runs 12 residues. Germline CDR1 reads SNHLY; CDR2 reads FYNNEI. V lost 8 bases, J lost 4 bases, and 9 bases lay in between. CDR3 in amino acids: CASGSGNQPQHF. CDR3 in DNA: TGTGCCAGCGGGTCGGGGAATCAGCCCCAGCATTTT. Drawing the rest from reference TRBV2 and TRBJ1-5, the complete variable domain is EPEVTQTPSHQVTQMGQEVILRCVPISNHLYFYWYRQILGQKVEFLVSFYNNEISEKSEIFDDQFSVERPDGSNFTLKIRSTKLEDSAMYFCASGSGNQPQHFGDGTRLSIL.

The V call is TRBV7-3, the J call TRBJ1-2, with D possibly matching TRBD1 (5 bases). The CDR3 has 16 residues. Germline loops: CDR1 SGHTA, CDR2 FQGTGA. V shed 5 bases and J shed 8 bases, with 24 bases lying between them. The CDR3 protein is CASSPVPGLLGWGYTF. For the CDR3, the DNA is TGTGCCAGCAGCCCCGTCCCGGGACTCCTCGGCTGGGGCTACACCTTC.

This clone was picked up a small number of times. This chain joins TRBV5-1 and TRBJ1-2, with D tentatively TRBD1 (5 bases). V lost 0 bases and J lost 4, with 13 bases in between. Germline CDR1 SGHRS, CDR2 YFSETQ. The CDR3 is 15 amino acids. As DNA, the CDR3 is TGCGCCAGCAGCTTGGATGGGGGGGAGATCTATGGCTACACCTTC. It codes for CASSLDGGEIYGYTF.

The chain has TRBV5-4 and TRBJ1-1, with D unresolved. The length of the CDR3 is 14 residues. Looked up from germline, CDR1 is SGHNT and CDR2 is YYREEE (reference sequence). The V gene lost 3 bases and the J gene lost 4 bases, with 13 bases spanning the gap. This CDR3 is CASSYLGVGTEAFF. The CDR3 nucleotides read TGTGCCAGCAGCTATCTGGGAGTTGGCACTGAAGCTTTCTTT.

The gene calls are TRBV13 and TRBJ1-6; possibly TRBD1 for D (5 bases). Germline CDR1 PRHDT, CDR2 FYEKMQ (reference sequence). This CDR3 contains 16 residues. Trimming took 2 bases from V and 8 from J, leaving 16 bases between them. The CDR3 DNA is TGTGCCAGCAGCTTATGGGGAGGGGCGGCTGATTCACCCCTCCACTTT. This codes for CASSLWGGAADSPLHF.

V gene TRBV27 combines with J gene TRBJ2-7; a possible D gene is TRBD1 (6 bases). There are 13 residues in the CDR3. V was trimmed by 3 bases and J by 0 bases, leaving 6 bases between them. CDR1 MNHEY and CDR2 SMNVEV come from the germline V gene (reference sequence). The CDR3 nucleotides are TGTGCCAGCAGTTTGACAGGCTCCTACGAGCAGTACTTC. Translation: CASSLTGSYEQYF.

As DNA, the CDR3 is TGTGCCAGCAGCCCAAATACAGGGGGCGGAGAGACCCAGTACTTC. Encoded protein: CASSPNTGGGETQYF. The chain combines TRBV9 with TRBJ2-5; TRBD1 matches at 9 bases. V trimming: 4 bases; J trimming: 4 bases; junction bases outside the gene matches: 8. The length of the CDR3 is 15 residues. Germline V gene lookup returns CDR1 SGDLS and CDR2 YYNGEE.

The genes are TRBV7-9 and TRBJ2-3; D remains unclear. Germline V gene sequence: CDR1 SEHNR, CDR2 FQNEAQ (reference sequence). The CDR3 loop spans 12 amino acids. The ends were cut back, 1 base at V and 6 bases at J, with 5 bases in the middle. The DNA for the CDR3 is TGTGCCAGCAGCTTAGTTCCGGATACGCAGTATTTT. As protein: CASSLVPDTQYF.

The chain has TRBV10-3 and TRBJ2-5, with 7 bases matching TRBD2. V was clipped by 5 bases and J by 4 bases; unmatched bases: 7. The germline V gene has CDR1 ENHRY and CDR2 SYGVKD. The CDR3 sequence is 14 residues long. CDR3 protein: CAISRLAGRETQYF. CDR3 coding DNA: TGTGCCATCAGTAGACTAGCAGGTAGAGAGACCCAGTACTTC.

The chain employs TRBV5-1 and TRBJ2-3; 9 bases are a match to TRBD2. Per the germline V gene, CDR1 is SGHRS and CDR2 is YFSETQ. The length of the CDR3 is 15 residues. The trim removed 4 bases at V and 0 bases at J, leaving 3 bases unmatched. For the CDR3, the DNA is TGCGCCAGCAGCGGTACTAGCGGGAGCACAGATACGCAGTATTTT. It codes for CASSGTSGSTDTQYF.

Turning to this clone: The sample holds other DNA sequences that translate to the same CDR3. The gene calls are TRBV28 and TRBJ2-7, with 8 bases fitting TRBD1. With V trimmed by 6 bases and J by 3 bases, 1 base remained unmatched. The CDR3 contains 12 residues. The germline V gene encodes CDR1 MDHEN and CDR2 SYDVKM. The CDR3 here is CASSTGGYEQYF. CDR3 sequence (DNA): TGTGCCAGCAGCACAGGGGGCTACGAGCAGTACTTC.

The chain links TRBV7-9 to TRBJ2-5; the D gene is possibly TRBD2 (5 bases). The CDR3 runs 16 residues. Germline V gene lookup returns CDR1 SEHNR and CDR2 FQNEAQ (reference sequence). Trimming stripped 6 bases from V and 1 base from J, with 18 bases between. DNA for the CDR3: TGTGCCAGCAGTTACGGAGGTGGCGGCGCCCAAGAGACCCAGTACTTC. Translation gives CASSYGGGGAQETQYF.

J is TRBJ1-1 and V is TRBV9, with a possible D match to TRBD1 (6 bases). V lost 0 bases and J 10 bases, leaving 13 bases between the germline ends. The germline CDR1 and CDR2 sequences are SGDLS and YYNGEE. The CDR3 has 13 residues. CDR3 nucleotide sequence: TGTGCCAGCAGCGTAGAAGGGGGGGCTGGAGCTTTCTTT. This codes for CASSVEGGAGAFF.

This sequence joins TRBV7-6 and TRBJ2-7, with 7 positions matching TRBD2. Germline CDR1 and CDR2: SGHVS and FNYEAQ. The CDR3 sequence is 14 residues long. V shed 5 bases and J 2 bases; nucleotides not matched to a gene: 6. The CDR3, as DNA: TGTGCCAGCAGCCAGGGAGGGGTTACCTACGAGCAGTACTTC. As protein: CASSQGGVTYEQYF.

This clone showed up just a few times. The CDR3 region is CASSYSGDEQFF. In nucleotides, the CDR3 is TGTGCCAGCAGTTACTCAGGGGATGAGCAGTTCTTC. J is TRBJ2-1 and V is TRBV16; tentative D call: TRBD1 (6 bases). V lost 6 bases to trimming and J lost 8 bases, with 11 bases between them. This CDR3 has 12 amino acids. Germline V gene lookup returns CDR1 KGHSY and CDR2 FQNENV.

The chain carries TRBV5-1 and TRBJ2-7; 11 positions agree with TRBD2. Germline V gene lookup returns CDR1 SGHRS and CDR2 YFSETQ. J was trimmed by 7 bases and V by 7 bases; bases with no gene match: 7. The CDR3 consists of 13 residues. Here the CDR3 DNA reads TGCGCCAGCCGGACTAGCGGGTCTGGTGAGCAGTACTTC. It is translated as CASRTSGSGEQYF.

This clone was seen only a few times. The rearrangement uses TRBV5-1 and TRBJ1-1; TRBD1 matches at 12 bases. CDR3 length: 17 residues. From germline, CDR1 is SGHRS and CDR2 YFSETQ. V was pared by 2 bases and J by 3 bases, with 8 bases of the junction left unmatched. CDR3 DNA: TGCGCCAGCAGCTTAGGGACAGGGGGCCGTCAGGACACTGAAGCTTTCTTT. It translates to CASSLGTGGRQDTEAFF.

The chain combines TRBV2 with TRBJ1-5; TRBD1 matches 7 bases. The CDR3 is 12 residues long. Germline V lookup: CDR1 SNHLY, CDR2 FYNNEI. J lost 6 bases, V lost 6 bases, and 2 bases had no gene match. For the CDR3, the DNA is TGTGCCAGCAGACAGGGGAGTCAGCCCCAGCATTTT. This translates into CASRQGSQPQHF.

The chain combines TRBV23-1 with TRBJ1-2; TRBD1 aligns across 9 bases. TRBV23-1 is an ORF; its function is uncertain. The V and J ends lost 6 bases and 1 base, in that order; junction bases with no gene match: 3. The CDR3 runs 14 residues. The CDR3 region is CASSPGQGNYGYTF. The CDR3, as DNA: TGCGCCAGCAGCCCGGGACAGGGTAACTATGGCTACACCTTC.

The chain combines TRBV7-3 with TRBJ1-1; possibly TRBD1 for D (5 bases). The V gene's germline CDR1 is SGHTA and CDR2 FQGTGA. This CDR3 comprises 14 residues. Trimming cost V 1 base and J 5 bases, with 11 bases left between them. The CDR3: CASSLRDGGTEAFF. CDR3 sequence (DNA): TGTGCCAGCAGCTTAAGGGACGGGGGAACTGAAGCTTTCTTT.

This clone was detected a few times. The chain recombines TRBV9 with TRBJ2-1; 9 bases line up with TRBD2. Germline CDR1 reads SGDLS; CDR2 reads YYNGEE. V shed 4 bases, J shed 9 bases, and the junction held 11 bases outside the gene matches. The CDR3 is 15 residues long. Here the CDR3 reads CASSLLAGIGSEQFF. CDR3 coding DNA: TGTGCCAGCAGCCTCCTAGCGGGAATAGGGTCTGAGCAGTTCTTC.

In this sample, this clone turned up once. The CDR3 bases are TGTGCCAGCAGTTACGGGGGGAAAGCCAAAAACATTCAGTACTTC. Translation gives CASSYGGKAKNIQYF. The chain combines TRBV6-6 with TRBJ2-4; D possibly corresponds to TRBD2 (6 bases). CDR3 size: 15 residues. Germline CDR1 and CDR2: MNHNY and SVGAGI (reference sequence). V was shortened by 2 bases and J by 0 bases, with 8 bases between the two germline ends.